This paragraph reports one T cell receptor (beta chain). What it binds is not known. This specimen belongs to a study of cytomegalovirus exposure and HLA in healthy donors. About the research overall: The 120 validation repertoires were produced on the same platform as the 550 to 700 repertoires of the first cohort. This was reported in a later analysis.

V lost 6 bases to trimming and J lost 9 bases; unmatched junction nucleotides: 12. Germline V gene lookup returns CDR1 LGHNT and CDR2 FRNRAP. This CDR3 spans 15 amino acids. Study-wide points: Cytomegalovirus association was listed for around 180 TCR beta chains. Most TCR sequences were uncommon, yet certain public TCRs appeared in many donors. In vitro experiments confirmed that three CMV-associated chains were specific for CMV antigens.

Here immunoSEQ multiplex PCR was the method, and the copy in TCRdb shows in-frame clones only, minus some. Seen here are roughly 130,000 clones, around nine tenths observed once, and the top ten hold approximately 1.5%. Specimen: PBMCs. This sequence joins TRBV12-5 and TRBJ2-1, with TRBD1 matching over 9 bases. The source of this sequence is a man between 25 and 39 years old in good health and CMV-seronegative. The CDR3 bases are TGTGCTAGTGGCCTTGAACAGGGGGCGCGGGCTGAGCAGTTCTTC. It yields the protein CASGLEQGARAEQFF.